These 31 T cell receptor beta chains share one sample of origin, sequenced in a study of blood T cell repertoires in COVID-19. Produced via immunoSEQ multiplex PCR; TCRdb's table is partial and in-frame only. Of about 150,000 clones listed, 80% are singletons. Sequencing input: peripheral blood. The receptor set was obtained from a woman aged 45 to 65 with acute or convalescent COVID-19.

This clone has a single count. The V and J genes are TRBV11-2 and TRBJ1-1; TRBD1 matches 9 bases. Trimming cost V 2 bases and J 7 bases; bases outside gene matches: 2. CDR3 size: 13 residues. Germline V lookup: CDR1 SGHAT, CDR2 FQNNGV. CDR3 DNA sequence: TGTGCCAGCAGCTTATACAGGGGGCTTGAAGCTTTCTTT. Its protein is CASSLYRGLEAFF.

This clone was found a few times. Other nucleotide sequences in the sample specify the same CDR3. The gene calls are TRBV5-1 and TRBJ1-2; D not certain. Looked up from germline, CDR1 is SGHRS and CDR2 is YFSETQ. The CDR3 extends over 12 amino acids. Deletions cut 1 base from V and 4 bases from J, with 5 bases between. CDR3 protein: CASSLPGYGYTF. The CDR3 nucleotides read TGCGCCAGCAGCTTGCCCGGCTATGGCTACACCTTC.

The chain is built from TRBV13 and TRBJ2-1, with D possibly being TRBD2 (6 bases). CDR3 length equals 13 residues. CDR1 is PRHDT and CDR2 is FYEKMQ in the germline V gene (reference sequence). The V end was cut by 5 bases, the J end by 9 bases, with 14 bases between. The DNA for the CDR3 is TGTGCCAGCAGCGTACGACTAGTCGGTGAGCAGTTCTTC. Protein product: CASSVRLVGEQFF.

This clone was seen only a few times. The chain couples TRBV18 to TRBJ2-7; D may be TRBD1 (6 bases). This CDR3 has 13 amino acids. Between the trimmed V and J ends, which lost 1 base and 4 bases, there was a span of 8 bases. Germline V lookup: CDR1 KGHSH, CDR2 LQKENI. DNA for the CDR3: TGTGCCAGCTCACCACTGAGGGGGTACGAGCAGTACTTC. Amino acids: CASSPLRGYEQYF.

The rearrangement joins TRBV12-3 or TRBV12-4 to TRBJ1-1; tentatively, D is TRBD1 (5 bases). Trimming pared 3 bases from V and 8 bases from J, leaving 13 bases between. CDR3 length: 13 residues. CDR3 loop: CASSFFVKGEAFF. In nucleotides, the CDR3 is TGTGCCAGCAGTTTCTTCGTGAAGGGGGAAGCTTTCTTT.

The chain joins TRBV28 to TRBJ1-1; D gene ambiguous. Germline values: CDR1 MDHEN, CDR2 SYDVKM. V shed 5 bases and J shed 9 bases, with 10 bases lying between them. This CDR3 has 11 amino acids. The CDR3 spells CASSARGKAFF. The CDR3 DNA reads as TGTGCCAGCAGTGCCCGCGGGAAAGCTTTCTTT.

The chain uses TRBV6-2 or TRBV6-3 and TRBJ1-5; TRBD1 matches 7 bases. Germline V gene data show CDR1 as MNHEY and CDR2 as SVGEGT. The trim removed 6 bases at V and 6 bases at J, leaving 5 bases unmatched. The CDR3 runs to 13 residues. In nucleotides, the CDR3 is TGTGCCAGCAGCAGGGGGATAAGTCAGCCCCAGCATTTT. Its translation: CASSRGISQPQHF.

The genes are TRBV6-6 and TRBJ1-5; 9 positions match TRBD1. The CDR3 extends over 18 amino acids. Trimming removed 5 bases from V and 1 base from J; junction bases left unmatched: 12. Germline V gene data show CDR1 as MNHNY and CDR2 as SVGAGI (reference sequence). Written as DNA, the CDR3 is TGTGCCAGCAGTCGAGGGACAGGGAATTCTGTGAGCAATCAGCCCCAGCATTTT. Translated: CASSRGTGNSVSNQPQHF.

This chain joins TRBV23-1 and TRBJ1-5; maybe TRBD1 (6 bases). TRBV23-1 is noted as an ORF with a role that remains uncertain. The CDR3 is 15 residues long. The ends were cut back, 6 bases at V and 7 bases at J, with 19 bases in the middle. CDR3 DNA: TGCGCCAGCAGACGGGTCAACAGGGCCGGGCAGCCCCAGCATTTT. This gives the protein CASRRVNRAGQPQHF.

The chain employs TRBV28 and TRBJ2-1; TRBD2 matches 8 bases. After removal of 7 bases from V and 7 bases from J, the junction contained 15 bases not matched to a gene. CDR3 length: 16 residues. Germline V gene lookup returns CDR1 MDHEN and CDR2 SYDVKM. The CDR3 reads CASKIILAGGLNEQFF. In nucleotides, the CDR3 is TGTGCCAGCAAAATTATACTGGCGGGGGGCCTTAATGAGCAGTTCTTC.

This clone occurred once. Other DNA sequences in the same sample also yield this CDR3. The gene calls are TRBV6-5 and TRBJ1-5, with 8 bases that match TRBD1. The CDR3 sequence is 14 residues long. Germline V lookup: CDR1 MNHEY, CDR2 SVGAGI. V gave up 9 bases and J gave up 1 base; unmatched junction bases: 5. This CDR3 reads CASRRDRSNQPQHF. DNA of the CDR3: TGTGCCAGTAGGAGGGACAGGAGCAATCAGCCCCAGCATTTT.

The chain is built from TRBV9 and TRBJ1-4; TRBD1 might be the D (5 bases). Germline V gene lookup returns CDR1 SGDLS and CDR2 YYNGEE. The CDR3 extends over 13 amino acids. Trimming left V 4 bases short and J 8 bases short, with 12 bases between. The CDR3: CASSLGAGEKLFF. CDR3 nucleotides: TGTGCCAGCAGCTTAGGGGCAGGCGAAAAACTGTTTTTT.

V is TRBV5-6 and J is TRBJ1-6; D unclear. Germline CDR1 and CDR2: SGHDT and YYEEEE. The ends were cut back, 4 bases at V and 8 bases at J, with 10 bases in the middle. The CDR3 is 13 amino acids. The CDR3 DNA follows: TGTGCCAGCAGCGCCCGACATTATTCACCCCTCCACTTT. Encoded protein: CASSARHYSPLHF.

The chain combines TRBV3-1 (or the pseudogene TRBV3-2) with TRBJ1-2, with no clear D. The germline V gene has CDR1 LGHDT and CDR2 YNNKEL (reference sequence). This CDR3 comprises 13 residues. V lost 0 bases and J lost 5, with 7 bases in between. The CDR3 nucleotides are TGTGCCAGCAGCCAAGACAGATATTATGGCTACACCTTC. Encoded protein: CASSQDRYYGYTF.

Comment on this clone: Mismatch with germline at one junction end may stem from a read error. This chain joins TRBV11-3 and TRBJ1-3; perhaps TRBD1 as D (5 bases). In germline, CDR1 is SGHNT, CDR2 YENEEA. The CDR3 extends over 14 amino acids. The CDR3 nucleotides are TGTGCCAGCAGCTTAGGAGGGACTGGAAACGCCATATATTTT. As protein: CASSLGGTGNAIYF.

V and J are TRBV29-1 and TRBJ1-2; D gene uncertain. Germline V lookup: CDR1 SQVTM, CDR2 ANQGSEA. CDR3 length equals 13 residues. The V and J ends lost 2 bases and 4 bases respectively, with 11 bases between them. Here the CDR3 DNA reads TGCAGCGTTGAAAACGAGGTCCGCTATGGCTACACCTTC. It encodes CSVENEVRYGYTF.

The chain combines TRBV6-2 or TRBV6-3 with TRBJ2-1; D uncertain. In germline, CDR1 is MNHEY, CDR2 SVGEGT. The V and J ends lost 4 bases and 9 bases respectively, with 7 bases between them. This CDR3 has 11 residues. CDR3 region: CASSLRSEQFF. In DNA form, the CDR3 reads TGTGCCAGCAGTTTAAGGAGTGAGCAGTTCTTC.

The rearrangement uses TRBV7-9 and TRBJ2-7; tentatively, D is TRBD2 (7 bases). The CDR3 extends over 14 amino acids. V shed 5 bases and J shed 7 bases, with 18 bases lying between them. Germline V lookup: CDR1 SEHNR, CDR2 FQNEAQ (reference sequence). This CDR3 reads CASSLTGSGGEQYF. The DNA for the CDR3 is TGTGCCAGCAGCCTTACAGGGTCCGGGGGGGAGCAGTACTTC.

This chain links TRBV9 with TRBJ1-1; the D is unclear. The CDR3 is 15 residues long. Trimming took off 4 bases at V and 1 base at J, with 14 bases between the two ends. CDR1 and CDR2 from the germline V gene are SGDLS and YYNGEE. CDR3 sequence reads: CASSPDPTGNTEAFF. The CDR3 nucleotides are TGTGCCAGCAGCCCTGACCCGACGGGGAACACTGAAGCTTTCTTT.

The V gene is TRBV6-5, the J gene TRBJ1-2, with D perhaps matching TRBD1 (5 bases). The CDR3 has 15 amino acids. Trimming shortened V by 2 bases and J by 2 bases, and 12 bases separated the two germline ends. Germline CDR1 MNHEY, CDR2 SVGAGI. CDR3 protein: CASSYAAPGNYGYTF. The CDR3 DNA reads TGTGCCAGCAGTTACGCCGCCCCAGGGAACTATGGCTACACCTTC.

The chain combines TRBV5-6 with TRBJ1-2, with unresolved D. Per the germline V gene, CDR1 is SGHDT and CDR2 is YYEEEE. With 6 bases removed from V and 3 bases from J, the gap between germline ends came to 9 bases. CDR3 length: 12 residues. The CDR3 DNA reads as TGTGCCAGCAAAATCGCAGACTATGGCTACACCTTC. Translating it yields CASKIADYGYTF.

The chain uses TRBV7-2 and TRBJ1-6; D possibly corresponds to TRBD1 (5 bases). The CDR3 spans 16 residues. Germline values: CDR1 SGHTA, CDR2 FQGNSA. V lost 2 bases and J 3 bases, leaving 11 bases between the germline ends. The CDR3 sequence is CASSLRSDIYNSPLHF. The DNA for the CDR3 is TGTGCCAGCAGCTTAAGATCGGACATCTATAATTCACCCCTCCACTTT.

The V call is TRBV12-3 or TRBV12-4, the J call TRBJ1-3; D is uncertain. The CDR3 totals 13 residues. Trimming left V 5 bases short and J 11 bases short, with 16 bases between. CDR3 amino acids: CASSPIWPGSIYF. CDR3 in DNA: TGTGCCAGCAGTCCCATTTGGCCGGGGTCCATATATTTT.

The rearrangement joins TRBV7-2 to TRBJ2-7; D is possibly TRBD2 (5 bases). The V gene's germline CDR1 is SGHTA and CDR2 FQGNSA. Trimming shortened V by 1 base and J by 3 bases, and 7 bases separated the two germline ends. The length of the CDR3 is 13 residues. The CDR3 loop reads CASSLGGLYEQYF. Here the CDR3 DNA reads TGTGCCAGCAGCTTAGGTGGACTCTACGAGCAGTACTTC.

This chain connects TRBV6-5 to TRBJ1-6; 7 bases fit TRBD1. V shed 9 bases and J 4 bases; nucleotides not matched to a gene: 9. The CDR3 spans 15 residues. CDR1 and CDR2 from the germline V gene are MNHEY and SVGAGI. DNA of the CDR3: TGTGCCAGTCGACAGGGAATGGTTTATAATTCACCCCTCCACTTT. It yields the protein CASRQGMVYNSPLHF.

In the case of this clone: This may stem from a read error, because a much larger clone lies one nucleotide away. The CDR3 DNA is TGCGCCAGCAGCCACGACAGACGCCGAGATAATTCACCCCCCCACTTT. Its translation: CASSHDRRRDNSPPHF. This chain connects TRBV4-3 to TRBJ1-6; D is possibly TRBD1 (5 bases). CDR1 and CDR2 (germline): LGHNA, YSLEER. This CDR3 is built from 16 residues.

The J gene is TRBJ1-5, the V gene TRBV27; D is perhaps TRBD1 (6 bases). This CDR3 comprises 13 residues. Looked up from germline, CDR1 is MNHEY and CDR2 is SMNVEV (reference sequence). Trimming cost V 6 bases and J 6 bases, with 12 bases left between them. The CDR3 is CASSLSGVQPQHF. CDR3 DNA: TGTGCCAGCAGCCTCTCAGGGGTTCAGCCCCAGCATTTT.

The V gene is TRBV6-5, the J gene TRBJ1-1; weak D call: TRBD1 (5 bases). Germline V gene data show CDR1 as MNHEY and CDR2 as SVGAGI. The V end was cut by 6 bases, the J end by 8 bases, with 16 bases between. The CDR3 covers 13 residues. CDR3 DNA sequence: TGTGCCAGCAGCCCCGCGACAGAGAGAGAAGCTTTCTTT. This gives the protein CASSPATEREAFF.

In its sample, this clone is medium-sized (0.01 to 0.1%). V usage is TRBV15 and J usage is TRBJ2-2, with D tentatively TRBD2 (6 bases). CDR1 and CDR2 (germline): LNHNV, YYDKDF (reference sequence). There are 22 residues in the CDR3. V lost 0 bases and J 0 bases, leaving 26 bases between the germline ends. CDR3 amino acids: CATSRERTASSVSSANTGELFF. The DNA for the CDR3 is TGTGCCACCAGCAGAGAGCGGACCGCGTCTAGCGTTTCTAGTGCGAACACCGGGGAGCTGTTTTTT. The variable domain in full, completed from reference TRBV15 and TRBJ2-2, reads DAMVIQNPRYQVTQFGKPVTLSCSQTLNHNVMYWYQQKSSQAPKLLFHYYDKDFNNEADTPDNFQSRRPNTSFCFLDIRSPGLGDTAMYLCATSRERTASSVSSANTGELFFGEGSRLTVL.

The J gene is TRBJ1-1, the V gene TRBV6-4, with 9 nucleotides matching TRBD1. Germline V gene lookup returns CDR1 MRHNA and CDR2 SNTAGT. The CDR3 totals 20 residues. V trimming: 4 bases; J trimming: 2 bases; junction bases outside the gene matches: 20. The CDR3 is CASSAYGTGKLVGYNTEAFF. The CDR3 DNA sequence: TGTGCCAGCAGTGCATACGGGACAGGGAAGCTGGTTGGCTACAACACTGAAGCTTTCTTT.

The chain uses TRBV15 and TRBJ1-3, with D unresolved. V dropped 0 bases and J dropped 4 bases, with 10 bases sitting between them. Per germline, CDR1 LNHNV and CDR2 YYDKDF (reference sequence). The CDR3 runs 15 residues. The CDR3 here is CATSRDSAGGNTIYF. For the CDR3, the DNA is TGTGCCACCAGCAGAGATTCTGCAGGCGGAAACACCATATATTTT.